Presented here are 22 T cell receptor beta chains from one specimen sequenced in a study of T-cell memory formation after mild COVID-19. TCRdb fed the 5' RACE reads into MiXCR, producing one record per CDR3 protein. The sample has hundreds of thousands of distinct CDR3 sequences; 15% are singletons. Material for sequencing was PBMCs or a T cell subset sorted from them (not recorded which). The receptors come from a young man who had mild COVID-19 (a few samples of this study predate the infection). Cell type and time point are not known.

The J gene is TRBJ1-5, the V gene TRBV28; a weak D match, TRBD1 (6 bases). The germline gives CDR1 MDHEN, CDR2 SYDVKM. The V gene lost 3 bases and the J gene lost 7 bases, with 13 bases spanning the gap. The length of the CDR3 is 14 residues. The CDR3 loop reads CASSLAQGEQPQHF. The DNA of the CDR3 is TGTGCCAGCAGTTTGGCACAGGGAGAACAGCCCCAGCATTTT.

V gene TRBV3-1 combines with J gene TRBJ2-3; D is possibly TRBD1 or TRBD2 (6 bases each). The germline gives CDR1 LGHDT, CDR2 YNNKEL (reference sequence). This CDR3 is 13 amino acids long. V dropped 1 base and J dropped 10 bases, with 12 bases sitting between them. CDR3 bases: TGTGCCAGCAGCCAAGTTCTAGGGGGGTCGCAGTATTTT. It translates to CASSQVLGGSQYF.

This clonotype appeared a few times. The chain employs TRBV5-1 and TRBJ2-3; D not certain. Per germline, CDR1 SGHRS and CDR2 YFSETQ. Trimming stripped 5 bases from V and 3 bases from J, with 13 bases between. The CDR3 is 14 amino acids. CDR3 protein: CASSLSQVTDTQYF. CDR3 sequence (DNA): TGCGCCAGCAGTCTCTCCCAGGTAACAGATACGCAGTATTTT.

This chain links TRBV6-1 with TRBJ2-3; D is ambiguous. The V end lost 5 bases, the J end lost 2 bases, and 11 bases lay between the germline ends. Germline V gives CDR1 MNHNS, CDR2 SASEGT. This CDR3 has 14 amino acids. The CDR3 DNA reads as TGTGCCAGCAGTCCAGGCCACGACACAGATACGCAGTATTTT. Translating gives CASSPGHDTDTQYF.

At least ten counts were recorded for this clonotype. The chain carries TRBV7-3 and TRBJ1-1; D not certain. CDR1 and CDR2 (germline): SGHTA, FQGTGA. The V end was cut by 5 bases, the J end by 2 bases, with 9 bases between. The CDR3 consists of 13 residues. CDR3 amino acids: CASSPQPNTEAFF. CDR3 nucleotide sequence: TGTGCCAGCAGCCCCCAGCCTAACACTGAAGCTTTCTTT.

The chain links TRBV4-1 to TRBJ1-1, with unresolved D. The CDR3 runs to 17 residues. CDR1 and CDR2 from the germline V gene are MGHRA and YSYEKL. V shed 1 base and J shed 11 bases, with 26 bases lying between them. The CDR3 reads CASSQVTGVDPYLGAFF. The CDR3 DNA reads TGCGCCAGCAGCCAAGTGACTGGGGTTGATCCCTACCTTGGGGCTTTCTTT.

This clonotype was found many times. V is TRBV4-1 and J is TRBJ2-1; 11 bases are shared with TRBD2. In germline, CDR1 is MGHRA, CDR2 YSYEKL. The ends lost 1 base at V and 6 bases at J; junction bases unmatched: 11. This CDR3 has 18 residues. The CDR3 loop is CASSQVDRLAGMGNEQFF. The CDR3, as DNA: TGCGCCAGCAGCCAAGTCGATCGACTAGCGGGGATGGGCAATGAGCAGTTCTTC.

This clonotype turned up a few times. The chain joins TRBV5-1 to TRBJ1-1; tentative D call: TRBD1 (6 bases). The CDR3 has 14 residues. Germline V lookup: CDR1 SGHRS, CDR2 YFSETQ. V lost 0 bases and J lost 5, with 11 bases in between. The CDR3 loop reads CASSLAQGLTEAFF. The DNA of the CDR3 is TGCGCCAGCAGCTTGGCCCAGGGGTTGACTGAAGCTTTCTTT.

This clonotype was detected a few times. The chain carries TRBV3-1 and TRBJ2-7, with 10 bases aligning to TRBD1. The CDR3 is 17 residues long. V lost 0 bases and J lost 2; bases outside the gene matches: 7. Per germline, CDR1 LGHDT and CDR2 YNNKEL (reference sequence). The DNA of the CDR3 is TGTGCCAGCAGCCAAGATACACCCGGGACAGGGGCCTACGAGCAGTACTTC. Protein product: CASSQDTPGTGAYEQYF.

The chain recombines TRBV7-9 with TRBJ2-5; no definite D call. Trimming removed 1 base from V and 1 base from J, with 13 bases in between. The CDR3 length is 16 residues. Germline CDR1 SEHNR, CDR2 FQNEAQ (reference sequence). The CDR3 DNA sequence: TGTGCCAGCAGCTTAGTTGTTATCGGGTCCCAAGAGACCCAGTACTTC. This gives the protein CASSLVVIGSQETQYF.

The chain carries TRBV2 and TRBJ1-5, with D perhaps TRBD1 (5 bases). Germline-derived CDR1 and CDR2 are SNHLY and FYNNEI. V lost 3 bases and J 2 bases, leaving 14 bases between the germline ends. This CDR3 comprises 16 residues. The CDR3 DNA sequence: TGTGCCAGCAGTGACAGATCAGGGAGAGGCAATCAGCCCCAGCATTTT. This translates into CASSDRSGRGNQPQHF.

This clonotype was observed a few times. The rearrangement joins TRBV4-3 to TRBJ2-1; TRBD2 matches 9 bases. The CDR3 sequence is 15 residues long. Germline CDR1 reads LGHNA; CDR2 reads YSLEER. V lost 3 bases to trimming and J lost 4 bases; unmatched junction nucleotides: 4. The CDR3 bases are TGCGCCAGCAGCCAGGGCGGGGGGGCTTACAATGAGCAGTTCTTC. Its translation is CASSQGGGAYNEQFF.

This clonotype was seen a handful of times. The rearrangement joins TRBV5-1 to TRBJ2-2; 9 bases line up with TRBD1. Per germline, CDR1 SGHRS and CDR2 YFSETQ. The CDR3 runs 16 residues. Trimming at V came to 3 bases and at J to 3 bases, leaving 6 bases not matched to a gene. Here the CDR3 DNA reads TGCGCCAGCAGCTCCACAGGGGGCCAGGACACCGGGGAGCTGTTTTTT. This gives the protein CASSSTGGQDTGELFF.

This clonotype has more than one count but fewer than ten. V and J are TRBV4-1 and TRBJ2-5; D remains unclear. V lost 3 bases and J lost 7, with 12 bases in between. This CDR3 region has 13 residues. CDR1 MGHRA and CDR2 YSYEKL come from the germline V gene. The CDR3 region is CASSHPSLGTQYF. CDR3 coding DNA: TGCGCCAGCAGCCACCCAAGCCTAGGGACCCAGTACTTC.

This clonotype appeared many times. The rearrangement uses TRBV12-3 or TRBV12-4 and TRBJ2-1, with D hard to call. V lost 6 bases to trimming and J lost 5 bases, with 8 bases between them. This CDR3 is 12 amino acids long. CDR3 sequence (DNA): TGTGCCAGCAGCCTCGCCCACAATGAGCAGTTCTTC. It is translated as CASSLAHNEQFF.

The V gene is TRBV6-5, the J gene TRBJ1-1, with no clear D. This CDR3 is built from 14 residues. The germline gives CDR1 MNHEY, CDR2 SVGAGI. Trimming removed 0 bases from V and 1 base from J, with 6 bases in between. This chain's CDR3 is CASSYSKGNTEAFF. The CDR3 region has the DNA TGTGCCAGCAGTTACTCGAAGGGGAACACTGAAGCTTTCTTT.

This clonotype was seen at least ten times. V and J are TRBV6-1 and TRBJ2-7, with 7 bases aligning to TRBD1. The germline gives CDR1 MNHNS, CDR2 SASEGT. This CDR3 has 13 residues. Trimming removed 4 bases from V and 2 bases from J; junction bases left unmatched: 2. The CDR3 spells CASSVTGAYEQYV. In DNA form, the CDR3 reads TGTGCCAGCAGTGTTACAGGGGCCTACGAGCAGTACGTC.

The chain links TRBV7-2 to TRBJ2-5, with D maybe TRBD1 (5 bases). V shed 1 base and J shed 5 bases, with 17 bases lying between them. Germline V gene lookup returns CDR1 SGHTA and CDR2 FQGNSA. CDR3 length: 16 amino acids. The CDR3 region has the DNA TGTGCCAGCAGCTTAGGATTCAGGCCCAAGGGGGAGACCCAGTACTTC. This encodes CASSLGFRPKGETQYF.

The V and J genes are TRBV4-2 and TRBJ1-4, with unresolved D. Germline V lookup: CDR1 LGHNA, CDR2 YNFKEQ. The CDR3 runs to 16 residues. Trimming removed 0 bases at V and 2 bases at J, with 10 bases between. CDR3: CASSQDWRATNEKLFF. The CDR3 DNA follows: TGTGCCAGCAGCCAAGATTGGAGGGCCACTAATGAAAAACTGTTTTTT.

Many counts were recorded for this clonotype. The chain is built from TRBV9 and TRBJ2-1, with D possibly matching TRBD2 (6 bases). Germline CDR1 and CDR2: SGDLS and YYNGEE. With 4 bases removed from V and 0 bases from J, the gap between germline ends came to 17 bases. The CDR3 runs 17 residues. The chain's CDR3 is CASSPGVLVNSYNEQFF. CDR3 DNA: TGTGCCAGCAGCCCGGGGGTTCTAGTAAACTCCTACAATGAGCAGTTCTTC.

This chain's CDR3 is CASSQSFGAYPLRLFF. The CDR3 DNA is TGTGCCAGCAGCCAAAGTTTTGGGGCCTACCCACTCAGACTGTTTTTT. The chain joins TRBV4-2 to TRBJ1-4; D is perhaps TRBD1 (5 bases). The CDR3 contains 16 residues. Germline V lookup: CDR1 LGHNA, CDR2 YNFKEQ. V was shortened by 2 bases and J by 13 bases, with 23 bases between the two germline ends.

The J gene is TRBJ1-2, the V gene TRBV20-1; D perhaps matches TRBD1 (5 bases). CDR3 length: 12 amino acids. The germline gives CDR1 DFQATT, CDR2 SNEGSKA (reference sequence). The CDR3 loop reads CSTGQGGYGYTF. Written as DNA, the CDR3 is TGCTCCACGGGGCAGGGAGGCTATGGCTACACCTTC.